This entry lists 24 T cell receptor beta chains sequenced from one sample in a study of blood T cell repertoires in COVID-19. Profiled with immunoSEQ multiplex PCR; TCRdb holds only in-frame clones, not every one. Of roughly 290,000 clones in the sample, 85% to 90% are singletons; the top ten hold around 0.8%. Sequenced input: peripheral blood. These receptors originate from a man aged 30 to 45 with acute or convalescent COVID-19.

The chain recombines TRBV6-5 with TRBJ2-5, with 12 bases aligning to TRBD2. Trimming took 6 bases from V and 2 from J; bases not matched to a gene: 4. Per the germline V gene, CDR1 is MNHEY and CDR2 is SVGAGI. The CDR3 contains 15 residues. In DNA, the CDR3 is TGTGCCAGCAGGAGACTAGCGGGGGCACAAGAGACCCAGTACTTC. This translates into CASRRLAGAQETQYF.

Comments on this clone: Different DNA sequences within this sample yield the same CDR3. This rearrangement joins TRBV6-5 to TRBJ2-3; TRBD1 aligns across 11 bases. Germline V lookup: CDR1 MNHEY, CDR2 SVGAGI. This CDR3 has 14 amino acids. The ends lost 8 bases at V and 3 bases at J; junction bases unmatched: 4. The CDR3 DNA is TGTGCCAGCCGCCGGGACAGGGGGACAGATACGCAGTATTTT. It codes for CASRRDRGTDTQYF.

To note about this clone: The sample contains more than one DNA sequence encoding this CDR3. The rearrangement uses TRBV27 and TRBJ1-2, with 8 bases aligning to TRBD1. From germline, CDR1 is MNHEY and CDR2 SMNVEV (reference sequence). The CDR3 has 13 residues. After removal of 2 bases from V and 5 bases from J, the junction contained 1 base not matched to a gene. CDR3 nucleotide sequence: TGTGCCAGCAGTTTACGGACAGGGTATGGCTACACCTTC. Translated: CASSLRTGYGYTF.

This chain connects TRBV11-2 to TRBJ1-2, with 9 bases aligning to TRBD1. Unmatched junction bases numbered 1, after V lost 5 bases and J lost 3 bases. The CDR3 length is 13 residues. Germline V lookup: CDR1 SGHAT, CDR2 FQNNGV. CDR3 sequence: CASSRQGDYGYTF. CDR3 DNA sequence: TGTGCCAGCAGCCGACAGGGGGACTATGGCTACACCTTC.

The chain couples TRBV12-3 or TRBV12-4 to TRBJ1-5; no firm D call. The CDR3 is 13 residues long. V lost 3 bases and J lost 7, with 10 bases in between. In DNA form, the CDR3 reads TGTGCCAGCAGTTTTGGGAGGAGGCAGCCCCAGCATTTT. Translation: CASSFGRRQPQHF.

The rearrangement uses TRBV4-2 and TRBJ2-3; 12 bases map to TRBD2. The junction had 8 bases not matched to a gene; V was cut back by 3 bases and J by 7 bases. CDR3 length equals 16 residues. The germline V gene has CDR1 LGHNA and CDR2 YNFKEQ. DNA of the CDR3: TGTGCCAGCAGCCAGAGTATACTAGCGGGGGGATATACGCAGTATTTT. It encodes CASSQSILAGGYTQYF.

The chain combines TRBV30 with TRBJ1-2; TRBD1 might be the D (5 bases). CDR1 and CDR2 (germline): GTSNPN, SVGIG (reference sequence). This CDR3 comprises 13 residues. The ends were cut back, 5 bases at V and 7 bases at J, with 17 bases in the middle. The CDR3 is CAWSTGGVRGYTF. The CDR3 DNA reads as TGTGCCTGGTCAACGGGGGGGGTGCGTGGCTACACCTTC.

V usage is TRBV10-2 and J usage is TRBJ2-2, with 10 bases that match TRBD2. The length of the CDR3 is 15 residues. Germline V gives CDR1 WSHSY, CDR2 SAAADI. Losses at the gene ends were 6 bases for V and 6 bases for J; bases not matched to a gene: 7. The CDR3 protein is CASSDTLAGAGELFF. CDR3 in DNA: TGCGCCAGCAGCGATACCCTAGCGGGGGCCGGGGAGCTGTTTTTT.

V and J are TRBV4-1 and TRBJ1-6; possibly TRBD1 for D (5 bases). CDR3 length: 15 residues. Trimming removed 0 bases from V and 7 bases from J, with 10 bases in between. Germline assignment: CDR1 MGHRA and CDR2 YSYEKL. The CDR3 protein is CASSQDSWTNSPLHF. CDR3 sequence (DNA): TGCGCCAGCAGCCAAGACTCCTGGACAAATTCACCCCTCCACTTT.

This chain uses TRBV3-1 (or the pseudogene TRBV3-2) with TRBJ1-1, with D possibly matching TRBD1 (5 bases). This CDR3 has 14 amino acids. The V gene lost 5 bases and the J gene lost 2 bases, with 12 bases spanning the gap. Germline loops: CDR1 LGHDT, CDR2 YNNKEL (reference sequence). CDR3 residues: CASSAHRSNTEAFF. The CDR3 DNA follows: TGTGCCAGCAGCGCGCACAGGAGCAACACTGAAGCTTTCTTT.

This rearrangement joins TRBV28 to TRBJ2-7; 9 bases align to TRBD1. Germline assignment: CDR1 MDHEN and CDR2 SYDVKM. The CDR3 is 15 residues long. The trim removed 6 bases at V and 3 bases at J, leaving 9 bases unmatched. The CDR3 spells CASSPQGQGIYEQYF. The CDR3 DNA reads TGTGCCAGCAGCCCTCAGGGACAGGGAATCTACGAGCAGTACTTC.

V and J are TRBV5-1 and TRBJ2-1, with D perhaps matching TRBD2 (6 bases). Trimming took off 4 bases at V and 5 bases at J, with 16 bases between the two ends. The germline V gene encodes CDR1 SGHRS and CDR2 YFSETQ. This CDR3 has 15 residues. The CDR3 here is CASSGGGIQNNEQFF. The CDR3 nucleotides read TGCGCCAGCAGCGGTGGCGGGATCCAGAACAATGAGCAGTTCTTC.

The chain recombines TRBV27 with TRBJ1-5; 8 bases agree with TRBD1. Germline V CDR1 and CDR2: MNHEY, SMNVEV (reference sequence). CDR3 size: 14 residues. V dropped 5 bases and J dropped 7; count of bases not matched to a gene: 7. CDR3 DNA sequence: TGTGCCAGCAGTATCCGACAGGGGAGGCAGCCCCAGCATTTT. It translates to CASSIRQGRQPQHF.

CDR3 residues: CASSEAGGGNQPQHF. CDR3 in DNA: TGTGCCAGCAGTGAAGCCGGGGGAGGCAATCAGCCCCAGCATTTT. The chain has TRBV6-1 and TRBJ1-5, with D tentatively TRBD1 (5 bases). The CDR3 contains 15 residues. Germline lookup yields CDR1 MNHNS and CDR2 SASEGT. Trimming shortened V by 0 bases and J by 2 bases, and 8 bases separated the two germline ends.

V is TRBV30 and J is TRBJ1-4; TRBD1 is a possible D gene (6 bases). The CDR3 sequence is 15 residues long. The V gene's germline CDR1 is GTSNPN and CDR2 SVGIG (reference sequence). Trimming left V 2 bases short and J 8 bases short, with 18 bases between. The CDR3 coding sequence is TGTGCCTGGAGTCAAATAATCATCGGACAGGAAAAACTGTTTTTT. Protein: CAWSQIIIGQEKLFF.

The chain uses TRBV7-6 and TRBJ2-6; possible D gene TRBD2, 6 bases. CDR1 is SGHVS and CDR2 is FNYEAQ in the germline V gene. V lost 6 bases and J 4 bases, leaving 13 bases between the germline ends. The CDR3 is made up of 15 amino acids. In DNA form, the CDR3 reads TGTGCCAGCAGTGTGGGGGGAACAGGGGCCAACGTCCTGACTTTC. The encoded protein is CASSVGGTGANVLTF.

The gene calls are TRBV27 and TRBJ2-7; the match to TRBD1 covers 10 bases. J gave up 2 bases and V 4 bases, and 2 bases lay outside the gene matches. CDR1 and CDR2 (germline): MNHEY, SMNVEV (reference sequence). This CDR3 region has 14 residues. The CDR3 spells CASSWTGGAYEQYF. As DNA, the CDR3 is TGTGCCAGCAGTTGGACAGGGGGGGCCTACGAGCAGTACTTC.

The chain joins TRBV4-1 to TRBJ2-1; the match to TRBD2 covers 7 bases. The CDR3 runs to 14 residues. J was trimmed by 5 bases and V by 1 base; bases with no gene match: 2. CDR1 and CDR2 from the germline V gene are MGHRA and YSYEKL. The CDR3 DNA reads TGCGCCAGCAGCCAAGTAGCGGGCAACAATGAGCAGTTCTTC. Its translation: CASSQVAGNNEQFF.

The V gene is TRBV5-1, the J gene TRBJ2-3; TRBD2 is a possible D gene (7 bases). The ends were cut back, 4 bases at V and 3 bases at J, with 21 bases in the middle. Germline V gives CDR1 SGHRS, CDR2 YFSETQ. The CDR3 has 17 residues. The CDR3 here is CASSHLGGPGATDTQYF. DNA for the CDR3: TGCGCCAGCAGCCACCTCGGGGGGCCGGGGGCGACAGATACGCAGTATTTT.

V gene TRBV9 combines with J gene TRBJ1-5; D possibly corresponds to TRBD1 (6 bases). In germline, CDR1 is SGDLS, CDR2 YYNGEE. The CDR3 is 15 residues long. Trimming took off 4 bases at V and 5 bases at J, with 16 bases between the two ends. The CDR3 is CASSKRDNIDQPQHF. DNA of the CDR3: TGTGCCAGCAGCAAAAGGGACAACATCGATCAGCCCCAGCATTTT.

A note on this clone: One end of the junction is discordant with germline, which a read error may explain. The J gene is TRBJ1-1, the V gene TRBV7-3; D unclear. The CDR3 runs 8 residues. The germline V gene has CDR1 SGHTA and CDR2 FQGTGA. Written as DNA, the CDR3 is TGTGCCAGCAGCTTGCCTATCTTT. Translating it yields CASSLPIF.

With respect to this clone: Other DNA sequences in this specimen translate into the identical CDR3. This chain uses TRBV3-1 (or the pseudogene TRBV3-2) with TRBJ2-7, with a weak D call TRBD1 (5 bases). The germline V gene encodes CDR1 LGHDT and CDR2 YNNKEL (reference sequence). CDR3 length: 13 residues. V lost 0 bases to trimming and J lost 3 bases, with 6 bases between them. The CDR3 loop reads CASSQDRDYEQYF. The CDR3 nucleotides read TGTGCCAGCAGCCAAGACAGGGACTACGAGCAGTACTTC.

The chain recombines TRBV2 with TRBJ2-1, with TRBD2 matching over 11 bases. Losses at the gene ends were 0 bases for V and 5 bases for J; bases not matched to a gene: 12. CDR1 and CDR2 from the germline V gene are SNHLY and FYNNEI. The CDR3 consists of 19 residues. CDR3: CASSEAELGVAGGDNEQFF. As DNA, the CDR3 is TGTGCCAGCAGTGAAGCGGAATTAGGGGTAGCGGGGGGGGACAATGAGCAGTTCTTC.

The chain has TRBV7-8 and TRBJ2-7; 11 bases are a match to TRBD2. The CDR3 is 15 amino acids. The V and J ends lost 1 base and 3 bases, in that order; junction bases with no gene match: 2. Germline CDR1 SGHVS, CDR2 FQNEAQ. CDR3 loop: CASSLVLAGGYEQYF. CDR3 DNA sequence: TGTGCCAGCAGCTTAGTGCTAGCGGGGGGCTACGAGCAGTACTTC.